The count of the clone carrying this T cell receptor (beta chain) is one. The antigen remains undetermined. Germline DNA was also extracted, with blood RNA taken from unsorted whole blood. The entry originates in a study of tumor-infiltrating lymphocytes in primary liver carcinoma. Across the study: Patients were both men and women, whose ages ran from 30 to 69 years. Sample yields of productive TCRbeta reads, ranging from roughly 3.65 to 7.13 million, were similar across tissue types. Study results and caveats: Compared with blood, tumor repertoires held significantly more in their top 250 clones. Overlap between tumor regions exceeded overlap of tumor with adjacent tissue or blood.

From roughly 0.45 ug total RNA, TCR beta cDNA was generated with a primer in the constant region. Slightly modified ARM-PCR, run as three nested multiplex PCR rounds, produced the TCR beta libraries. Researchers ran the first two PCR rounds for roughly 11 cycles each with TRBV1-TRBV30 forward primers and a C-beta reverse primer. TCRdb reprocessed the multiplex PCR reads with MiXCR, giving one entry per CDR3 protein. The sample carries 300,000 to 350,000 distinct CDR3 sequences, less than 70% recorded once. The length of the CDR3 is 14 residues. Trimming cost V 6 bases and J 6 bases, with 14 bases left between them. Per the germline V gene, CDR1 is SGHAT and CDR2 is FQNNGV.

The TCR sequence derives from a man aged 40-49 years with primary liver carcinoma and hepatitis B virus infection. The chain joins TRBV11-2 to TRBJ2-2; D remains unclear. Sequenced material: peripheral blood. CDR3 in DNA: TGTGCCAGCAGACCTTGGGATAGGGCCGGGGAGCTGTTTTTT. It codes for CASRPWDRAGELFF.